The clone carrying this T cell receptor (beta chain) was observed many times. The antigen is not known. The data were taken from a study of T cells in Graves' hyperthyroidism and ophthalmopathy. TCR beta CDR3 sequences were amplified from RNA transcripts. First-round RT-PCR of the TCR CDR3 relied on the HTBI primer set. TCRdb independently ran MiXCR on the multiplex PCR reads; one entry per CDR3 protein. The sample lists about 200,000 distinct CDR3 sequences, roughly a sixth occurring once. Study-wide results and caveats: The blood repertoire included most of the expanded thyroid clonotypes above 0.001.

The junction had 6 bases not matched to a gene; V was cut back by 7 bases and J by 8 bases. This CDR3 has 12 residues. Sequencing was done on a sample of blood. The V gene is TRBV12-3 or TRBV12-4, the J gene TRBJ1-2, with TRBD1 matching over 8 bases. The TCR comes from a woman aged 45 to 65 with Graves' hyperthyroidism. The CDR3 DNA reads TGTGCCAGCACGGACAGGGCCGGGGGCTACACCTTC. This sequence encodes CASTDRAGGYTF.